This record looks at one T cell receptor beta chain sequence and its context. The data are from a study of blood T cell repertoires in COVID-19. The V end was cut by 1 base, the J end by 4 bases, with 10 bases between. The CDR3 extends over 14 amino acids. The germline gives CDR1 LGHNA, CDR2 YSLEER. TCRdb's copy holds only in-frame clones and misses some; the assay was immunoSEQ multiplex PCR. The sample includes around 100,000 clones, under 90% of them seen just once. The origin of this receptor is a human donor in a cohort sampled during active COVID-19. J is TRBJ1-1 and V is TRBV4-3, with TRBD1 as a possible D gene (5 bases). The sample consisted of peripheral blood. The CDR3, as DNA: TGCGCCAGCAGCCAAGTTCGGGGGGTCACTGAAGCTTTCTTT. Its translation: CASSQVRGVTEAFF.